This T cell receptor (beta chain) emerged from a study of T cells after posttransplantation cyclophosphamide. Study-level points and caveats: Donor-recipient repertoire similarity was low at 1-2 months, rising over year one. TRB overlap between skin or GI tissue T cells and blood was limited.

About this clone: Its antigen is still unknown.

Germline V CDR1 and CDR2: SGHAT, FQNNGV. V shed 5 bases and J shed 0 bases, with 11 bases lying between them. The CDR3 runs 15 residues. Profiling relied on immunoSEQ multiplex PCR, and the TCRdb table lists in-frame clones only, not all of them. The sample has fewer than 5,000 clones, over 55% seen once. Busulfan-fludarabine conditioning, marrow transplant, and cyclophosphamide on days +3 and +4 were administered. V and J are TRBV11-2 and TRBJ2-1; tentatively, D is TRBD1 (5 bases). The sample was PBMCs, taken 362 days after allogeneic stem cell transplant with posttransplant cyclophosphamide. The sequence derives from a male patient aged 55 to 69 who received an allogeneic stem cell transplant from an unrelated donor, was CMV-positive, and had acute GVHD only. T cells may partly derive from the graft donor. In nucleotides, the CDR3 is TGTGCCAGCAGCCCCCGTCAGGGCTCCTACAATGAGCAGTTCTTC. This translates into CASSPRQGSYNEQFF. Combining the CDR3 with reference TRBV11-2 and TRBJ2-1 gives the whole variable domain EAGVAQSPRYKIIEKRQSVAFWCNPISGHATLYWYQQILGQGPKLLIQFQNNGVVDDSQLPKDRFSAERLKGVDSTLKIQPAKLEDSAVYLCASSPRQGSYNEQFFGPGTRLTVL.